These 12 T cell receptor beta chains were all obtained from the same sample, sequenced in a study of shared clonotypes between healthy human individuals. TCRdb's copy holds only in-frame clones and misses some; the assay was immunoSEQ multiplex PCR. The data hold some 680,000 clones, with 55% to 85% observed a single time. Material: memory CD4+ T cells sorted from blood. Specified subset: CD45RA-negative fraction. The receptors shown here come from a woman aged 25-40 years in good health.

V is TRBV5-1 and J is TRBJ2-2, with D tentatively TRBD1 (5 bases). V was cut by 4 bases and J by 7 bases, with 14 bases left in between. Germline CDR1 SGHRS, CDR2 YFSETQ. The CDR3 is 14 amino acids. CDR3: CASSLDGAGGELFF. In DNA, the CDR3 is TGCGCCAGCAGCCTCGATGGGGCTGGCGGGGAGCTGTTTTTT.

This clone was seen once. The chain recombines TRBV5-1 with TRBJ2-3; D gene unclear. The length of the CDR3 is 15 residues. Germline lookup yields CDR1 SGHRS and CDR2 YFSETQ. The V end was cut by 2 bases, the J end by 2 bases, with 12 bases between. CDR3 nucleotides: TGCGCCAGCAGCTTCTATTTCTACAACACAGATACGCAGTATTTT. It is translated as CASSFYFYNTDTQYF.

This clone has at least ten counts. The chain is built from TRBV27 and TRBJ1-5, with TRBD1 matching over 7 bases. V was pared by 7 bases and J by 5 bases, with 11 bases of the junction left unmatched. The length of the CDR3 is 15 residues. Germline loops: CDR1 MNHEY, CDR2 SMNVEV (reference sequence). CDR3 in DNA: TGTGCCAGCAACTCGACAGGGACGATGGATCAGCCCCAGCATTTT. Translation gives CASNSTGTMDQPQHF.

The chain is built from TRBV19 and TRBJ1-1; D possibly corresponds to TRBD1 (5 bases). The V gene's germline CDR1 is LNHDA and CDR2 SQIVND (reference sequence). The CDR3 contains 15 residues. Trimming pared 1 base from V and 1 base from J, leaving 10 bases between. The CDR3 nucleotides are TGTGCCAGTAGTATAGGCGCCGACAGGAACACTGAAGCTTTCTTT. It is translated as CASSIGADRNTEAFF. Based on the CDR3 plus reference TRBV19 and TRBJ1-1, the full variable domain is DGGITQSPKYLFRKEGQNVTLSCEQNLNHDAMYWYRQDPGQGLRLIYYSQIVNDFQKGDIAEGYSVSREKKESFPLTVTSAQKNPTAFYLCASSIGADRNTEAFFGQGTRLTVV.

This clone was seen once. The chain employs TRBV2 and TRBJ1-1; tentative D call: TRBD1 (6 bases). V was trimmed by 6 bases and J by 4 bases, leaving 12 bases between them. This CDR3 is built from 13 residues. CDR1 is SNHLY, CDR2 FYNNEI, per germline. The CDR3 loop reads CASSRGQLTEAFF. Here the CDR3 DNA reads TGTGCCAGCAGCCGAGGACAGCTCACTGAAGCTTTCTTT.

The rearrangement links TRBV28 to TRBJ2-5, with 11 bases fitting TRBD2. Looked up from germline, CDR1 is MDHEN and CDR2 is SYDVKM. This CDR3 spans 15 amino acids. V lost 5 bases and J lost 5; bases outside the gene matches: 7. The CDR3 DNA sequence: TGTGCCAGCAGTCCGACTAGCGGGAAAGTCGAGACCCAGTACTTC. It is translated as CASSPTSGKVETQYF.

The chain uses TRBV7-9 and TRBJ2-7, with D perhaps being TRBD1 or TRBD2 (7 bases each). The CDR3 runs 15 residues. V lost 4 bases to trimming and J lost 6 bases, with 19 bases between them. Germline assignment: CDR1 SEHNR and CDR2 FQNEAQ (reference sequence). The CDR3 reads CASSWSGGESREQYF. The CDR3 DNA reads TGTGCCAGCAGCTGGTCAGGGGGGGAAAGTCGCGAGCAGTACTTC.

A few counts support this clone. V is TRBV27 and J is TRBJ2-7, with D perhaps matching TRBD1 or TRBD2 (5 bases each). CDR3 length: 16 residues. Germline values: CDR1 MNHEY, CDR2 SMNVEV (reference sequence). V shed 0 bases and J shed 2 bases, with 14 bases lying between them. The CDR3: CASSLSGTLTTYEQYF. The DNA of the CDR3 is TGTGCCAGCAGTTTATCAGGGACCTTAACTACCTACGAGCAGTACTTC.

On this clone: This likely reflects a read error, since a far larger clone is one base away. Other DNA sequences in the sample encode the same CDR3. Here the CDR3 DNA reads TGTGCCAGCAGCAAGCAACGGACCGAAAGCCAGTACAATGAGCAATTCTTC. This translates into CASSKQRTESQYNEQFF. The chain has TRBV11-2 and TRBJ2-1; D uncertain. This CDR3 comprises 17 residues. CDR1 is SGHAT and CDR2 is FQNNGV in the germline V gene.

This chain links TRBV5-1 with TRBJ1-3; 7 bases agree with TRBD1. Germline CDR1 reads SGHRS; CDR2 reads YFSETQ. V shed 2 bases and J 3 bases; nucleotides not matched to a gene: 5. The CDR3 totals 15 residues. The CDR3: CASSFGTVFGNTIYF. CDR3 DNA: TGCGCCAGCAGCTTCGGGACAGTTTTTGGAAACACCATATATTTT.

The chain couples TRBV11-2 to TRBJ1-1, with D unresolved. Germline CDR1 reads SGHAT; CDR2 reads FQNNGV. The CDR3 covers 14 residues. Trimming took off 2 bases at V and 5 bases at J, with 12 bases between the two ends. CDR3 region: CASSLTKLGTEAFF. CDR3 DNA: TGTGCCAGCAGCTTAACAAAGCTCGGGACTGAAGCTTTCTTT.

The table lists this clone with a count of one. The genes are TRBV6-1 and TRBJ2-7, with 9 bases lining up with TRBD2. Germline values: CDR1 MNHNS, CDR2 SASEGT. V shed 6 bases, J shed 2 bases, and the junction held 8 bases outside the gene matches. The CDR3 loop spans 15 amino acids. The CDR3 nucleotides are TGTGCCAGCAGGAAGGCGGTAGCGGGGGCCTACGAGCAGTACTTC. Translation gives CASRKAVAGAYEQYF.